Described below is a single T cell receptor beta chain sequence and its context. The same CDR3 can be traced to other DNA sequences in this sample. The germline V gene encodes CDR1 GTSNPN and CDR2 SVGIG (reference sequence). The CDR3 has 13 residues. V was pared by 0 bases and J by 4 bases, with 10 bases between. Clones were read by immunoSEQ multiplex PCR, and TCRdb kept only the in-frame ones, dropping some. The sample lists over 200,000 clones; roughly 91% were seen once. This sample stems from a study of cytomegalovirus exposure and HLA in healthy donors. The rearrangement links TRBV30 to TRBJ2-7, with TRBD2 as a possible D gene (5 bases). Sequencing used PBMCs. The receptor was isolated from a woman aged 25-40 years in good health and CMV-seronegative. This CDR3 is CAWSVSGIYEQYF. CDR3 nucleotide sequence: TGTGCCTGGAGTGTTTCGGGGATTTACGAGCAGTACTTC. The variable domain in full, completed from reference TRBV30 and TRBJ2-7, reads SQTIHQWPATLVQPVGSPLSLECTVEGTSNPNLYWYRQAAGRGLQLLFYSVGIGQISSEVPQNLSASRPQDRQFILSSKKLLLSDSGFYLCAWSVSGIYEQYFGPGTRLTVT.